Following are 14 T cell receptor beta chains from one sample sequenced in a study of beta chain features in type 1 diabetes. The isolated RNA, all of it, was reverse transcribed, so expressed TCRB transcripts were what got sequenced. Clones were read by immunoSEQ multiplex PCR, and TCRdb kept only the in-frame ones, dropping some. The sample shows 300,000 to 400,000 clones, roughly 14% of them seen only once. Their cognate antigens are unknown. Study results and limitations: A moderate, significant TCRB CDR3 shortening appeared in type 1 diabetes across four CD4+ subsets.

The sample comprised naive CD4+ T cells from blood. These receptors all stem from a woman younger than 30 with type 1 diabetes.

This clone was picked up a small number of times. This chain joins TRBV28 and TRBJ2-6, with D possibly being TRBD2 (6 bases). The CDR3 is made up of 14 amino acids. Trimming left V 6 bases short and J 0 bases short, with 6 bases between. CDR1 is MDHEN, CDR2 SYDVKM, per germline. The CDR3 is CASSGSSGANVLTF. The CDR3 nucleotides read TGTGCCAGCAGCGGGAGCTCTGGGGCCAACGTCCTGACTTTC.

The V call is TRBV11-2, the J call TRBJ2-2; D is undetermined. V lost 7 bases to trimming and J lost 6 bases, with 6 bases between them. Germline CDR1 SGHAT, CDR2 FQNNGV. This CDR3 region has 11 residues. The CDR3 coding sequence is TGTGCCAGCACCGTTGCCGGGGAGCTGTTTTTT. Amino acid sequence: CASTVAGELFF.

The rearrangement uses TRBV27 and TRBJ1-2; TRBD1 agrees at 9 bases. The V segment lost 6 bases and the J segment 5 bases; nucleotides outside the gene matches: 4. CDR1 is MNHEY and CDR2 is SMNVEV in the germline V gene (reference sequence). The length of the CDR3 is 13 residues. The CDR3 loop is CASSTGGGYGYTF. Here the CDR3 DNA reads TGTGCCAGCAGCACAGGGGGCGGATATGGCTACACCTTC.

The chain links TRBV25-1 to TRBJ2-7; D might be TRBD1 (5 bases). Germline values: CDR1 MGHDK, CDR2 SYGVNS. Trimming pared 8 bases from V and 2 bases from J, leaving 13 bases between. The CDR3 sequence is 13 residues long. The DNA for the CDR3 is TGTGCCAGCGTCCCTTCAGGGACCTACGAGCAGTACTTC. The encoded protein is CASVPSGTYEQYF.

This clone was seen more than once but under ten times. The chain is built from TRBV30 and TRBJ2-3; 12 nucleotides match TRBD2. CDR1 is GTSNPN, CDR2 SVGIG, per germline (reference sequence). Germline trimming cut 2 bases from V and 4 bases from J; bases unmatched to any gene: 7. The CDR3 length is 16 residues. CDR3: CAWSPGLAGLADTQYF. The DNA for the CDR3 is TGTGCCTGGAGTCCAGGACTAGCGGGATTGGCAGATACGCAGTATTTT.

This clone was recorded at least ten times. The rearrangement uses TRBV29-1 and TRBJ1-1; 8 positions match TRBD1. Germline V gives CDR1 SQVTM, CDR2 ANQGSEA. The V gene end was trimmed by 6 bases and the J gene end by 5 bases; junction bases not matched to a gene: 8. This CDR3 comprises 13 residues. The CDR3 is CSVLRQGKTEAFF. CDR3 DNA sequence: TGCAGCGTCCTTAGACAGGGGAAGACTGAAGCTTTCTTT. Full variable domain (missing parts from reference TRBV29-1 and TRBJ1-1): SAVISQKPSRDICQRGTSLTIQCQVDSQVTMMFWYRQQPGQSLTLIATANQGSEATYESGFVIDKFPISRPNLTFSTLTVSNMSPEDSSIYLCSVLRQGKTEAFFGQGTRLTVV.

The chain combines TRBV5-4 with TRBJ2-2, with D possibly TRBD2 on 5 matching bases. The CDR3 has 13 residues. V was shortened by 3 bases and J by 6 bases, with 9 bases between the two germline ends. Looked up from germline, CDR1 is SGHNT and CDR2 is YYREEE (reference sequence). CDR3 bases: TGTGCCAGCAGCTCCAGGACTGCCGGGGAGCTGTTTTTT. Protein sequence: CASSSRTAGELFF.

There are a few counts of this clone. This chain uses TRBV5-1 with TRBJ2-3; 7 nucleotides match TRBD1. Unmatched junction bases numbered 4, after V lost 4 bases and J lost 2 bases. Germline loops: CDR1 SGHRS, CDR2 YFSETQ. This CDR3 region has 14 residues. The CDR3 region is CASSETGNTDTQYF. CDR3 coding DNA: TGCGCCAGCAGCGAGACAGGGAACACAGATACGCAGTATTTT.

This clone turned up a few times. The rearrangement uses TRBV2 and TRBJ2-7, with 10 positions matching TRBD2. The J segment lost 2 bases and the V segment lost 7 bases, leaving 5 bases of the junction unmatched. The CDR3 sequence is 14 residues long. Germline-derived CDR1 and CDR2 are SNHLY and FYNNEI. The CDR3, as DNA: TGTGCCAGCACGGAGCGGGAGGGCCCCTACGAGCAGTACGTC. This sequence encodes CASTEREGPYEQYV.

The chain employs TRBV11-3 and TRBJ2-3; D perhaps matches TRBD1 (6 bases). V was clipped by 3 bases and J by 2 bases, with 15 bases between them. The CDR3 consists of 16 residues. The germline V gene encodes CDR1 SGHNT and CDR2 YENEEA. The CDR3 here is CASSFGLNRDTDTQYF. The CDR3 DNA is TGTGCCAGCAGCTTCGGTCTAAACAGGGACACAGATACGCAGTATTTT.

The chain is built from TRBV18 and TRBJ2-4, with 10 nucleotides matching TRBD1. This CDR3 is 17 amino acids long. Germline V gene data show CDR1 as KGHSH and CDR2 as LQKENI. The J segment lost 8 bases and the V segment lost 2 bases, leaving 12 bases of the junction unmatched. CDR3 protein: CASSPRPGQGLYDIQYF. The CDR3 DNA sequence: TGTGCCAGCTCACCAAGGCCGGGACAGGGGTTGTACGACATTCAGTACTTC.

This clone came up a few times. V gene TRBV6-6 combines with J gene TRBJ2-7; D is ambiguous. Trimming cost V 5 bases and J 5 bases, with 13 bases left between them. This CDR3 has 13 residues. In germline, CDR1 is MNHNY, CDR2 SVGAGI (reference sequence). For the CDR3, the DNA is TGTGCCAGCAGTCCACCCGAGGAGCACGAGCAGTACTTC. Translation: CASSPPEEHEQYF.

The chain links TRBV28 to TRBJ2-1; no clear D. CDR3 length: 13 amino acids. CDR1 and CDR2 (germline): MDHEN, SYDVKM. Trimming pared 3 bases from V and 1 base from J, leaving 4 bases between. CDR3 sequence reads: CASSFPSYNEQFF. The CDR3 DNA is TGTGCCAGCAGTTTCCCTTCCTACAATGAGCAGTTCTTC.

The chain combines TRBV19 with TRBJ2-3, with 12 bases lining up with TRBD2. The CDR3 sequence is 16 residues long. J lost 4 bases, V lost 6 bases, and 8 bases had no gene match. CDR1 is LNHDA and CDR2 is SQIVND in the germline V gene (reference sequence). The CDR3 DNA follows: TGTGCCAGTAGAAGCGCTAGCGGGAGGGCCGCAGATACGCAGTATTTT. This encodes CASRSASGRAADTQYF.